This T cell receptor (beta chain) was captured by sequencing in a study of cytomegalovirus exposure and HLA in healthy donors. About the research overall: HLA-typed donors were the source of some 80 million unique TCRs, which an early data release held. Overall study findings and caveats: Donors were assumed by presence/absence analyses to have roughly uniform sequencing depth. HLA-A and HLA-B allele assignments for most subjects were reportedly predicted accurately using TCR beta sequences.

Concerning this clone: Its antigen is as yet unknown.

A multiplex PCR was run with 60 Vbeta primers and 13 Jbeta primers. Using immunoSEQ multiplex PCR, the repertoire was profiled, and TCRdb retains in-frame clones only, with some absent. The sample has about 100,000 clones; about three quarters are singletons. This TCR was sampled from a woman aged 18-35 years in good health and CMV-seropositive. Sequencing was performed on PBMCs.

The CDR3 reads CASSLDPPGLLMNTEAFF. Written as DNA, the CDR3 is TGTGCCAGCAGTCTCGACCCGCCAGGGCTCTTAATGAACACTGAAGCTTTCTTT. The gene calls are TRBV27 and TRBJ1-1; tentatively, D is TRBD1 (5 bases). The CDR3 sequence is 18 residues long. Germline CDR1 MNHEY, CDR2 SMNVEV (reference sequence). The V and J ends lost 5 bases and 0 bases respectively, with 22 bases between them.